These 21 T cell receptor beta chains share one sample of origin, sequenced in a study of early T cells in non-severe SARS-CoV-2 infection. TCRdb itself ran the 5' RACE reads through MiXCR, one entry per CDR3 protein. Of 64,000 or so distinct CDR3 sequences listed, around 12% were seen once; the top ten hold around 1.4%. Sequenced here: whole blood, sampled at baseline. These receptors all come from an adult who was a healthcare worker with PCR-confirmed SARS-CoV-2 infection or an uninfected control (not recorded which).

The J gene is TRBJ2-6, the V gene TRBV3-1, with a weak D call TRBD1 (5 bases). Trimming took 4 bases from V and 0 from J, leaving 19 bases between them. CDR3 size: 19 residues. Looked up from germline, CDR1 is LGHDT and CDR2 is YNNKEL (reference sequence). CDR3 sequence: CASSLVQGVVSSGANVLTF. The DNA of the CDR3 is TGTGCCAGCAGCCTTGTGCAGGGCGTAGTAAGCTCTGGGGCCAACGTCCTGACTTTC.

The table lists this clonotype with a few counts. The chain recombines TRBV20-1 with TRBJ1-1; 7 bases are a match to TRBD1. The germline CDR1 and CDR2 sequences are DFQATT and SNEGSKA (reference sequence). The CDR3 has 16 amino acids. Unmatched junction bases numbered 16, after V lost 6 bases and J lost 3 bases. The CDR3 loop is CSAGTPRGQWDTEAFF. The DNA of the CDR3 is TGCAGTGCAGGGACCCCTAGGGGGCAATGGGACACTGAAGCTTTCTTT.

The chain uses TRBV7-7 and TRBJ2-2; no firm D call. Trimming took 5 bases from V and 2 from J, leaving 9 bases between them. Germline CDR1 is SSHAT and CDR2 is FNYEAQ (reference sequence). The CDR3 spans 14 residues. The CDR3 here is CASSLDPNTGELFF. In DNA, the CDR3 is TGTGCCAGCAGCCTAGACCCTAACACCGGGGAGCTGTTTTTT.

This clonotype was observed a few times. This rearrangement joins TRBV7-9 to TRBJ2-4; the D gene is possibly TRBD1 (6 bases). Looked up from germline, CDR1 is SEHNR and CDR2 is FQNEAQ (reference sequence). CDR3 length: 19 amino acids. V lost 5 bases to trimming and J lost 1 base, with 24 bases between them. The DNA of the CDR3 is TGTGCCAGCAGCAAACCCCGGACAGATCTATGGGATGCCAAAAACATTCAGTACTTC. Protein: CASSKPRTDLWDAKNIQYF. Using reference TRBV7-9 and TRBJ2-4 for the parts outside the CDR3, the full variable domain is DTGVSQNPRHKITKRGQNVTFRCDPISEHNRLYWYRQTLGQGPEFLTYFQNEAQLEKSRLLSDRFSAERPKGSFSTLEIQRTEQGDSAMYLCASSKPRTDLWDAKNIQYFGAGTRLSVL.

This clonotype was seen only a few times. This chain uses TRBV7-9 with TRBJ2-3; 10 bases are a match to TRBD1. V lost 3 bases and J lost 5; bases outside the gene matches: 11. The CDR3 covers 17 residues. Germline CDR1 and CDR2: SEHNR and FQNEAQ (reference sequence). Written as DNA, the CDR3 is TGTGCCAGCAGCTTTCCATACCCGGGACAGGGGATAGATACGCAGTATTTT. It translates to CASSFPYPGQGIDTQYF.

This clonotype was seen many times. The rearrangement joins TRBV28 to TRBJ2-3; weak D call: TRBD1 (6 bases). The CDR3 is 16 amino acids. V lost 2 bases to trimming and J lost 2 bases, with 14 bases between them. Germline values: CDR1 MDHEN, CDR2 SYDVKM. CDR3 protein: CASSLPITGTTDTQYF. CDR3 nucleotide sequence: TGTGCCAGCAGTTTACCCATCACAGGGACCACAGATACGCAGTATTTT. Supplemented by reference TRBV28 and TRBJ2-3, the full variable domain reads DVKVTQSSRYLVKRTGEKVFLECVQDMDHENMFWYRQDPGLGLRLIYFSYDVKMKEKGDIPEGYSVSREKKERFSLILESASTNQTSMYLCASSLPITGTTDTQYFGPGTRLTVL.

The table lists this clonotype with a few counts. The chain links TRBV7-8 to TRBJ1-1; 7 bases align to TRBD1. CDR3 length: 14 amino acids. Germline trimming cut 5 bases from V and 6 bases from J; bases unmatched to any gene: 9. The germline CDR1 and CDR2 sequences are SGHVS and FQNEAQ. CDR3 in amino acids: CASSDYTGEAEAFF. Written as DNA, the CDR3 is TGTGCCAGCAGCGACTATACAGGGGAGGCTGAAGCTTTCTTT.

The chain uses TRBV7-2 and TRBJ2-1; 8 nucleotides align to TRBD2. Germline CDR1 is SGHTA and CDR2 is FQGNSA. This CDR3 is built from 13 residues. J was trimmed by 3 bases and V by 10 bases; bases with no gene match: 5. The CDR3 DNA reads TGTGCCACGGGGGGGCAGGGCTACAATGAGCAGTTCTTC. It specifies CATGGQGYNEQFF.

The rearrangement uses TRBV7-8 and TRBJ1-4; 11 nucleotides agree with TRBD1. V shed 3 bases, J shed 7 bases, and the junction held 4 bases outside the gene matches. From germline, CDR1 is SGHVS and CDR2 FQNEAQ. This CDR3 has 15 residues. CDR3 loop: CASSLDRGRVEKLFF. The DNA for the CDR3 is TGTGCCAGCAGCTTGGACAGGGGGCGTGTTGAAAAACTGTTTTTT. The entire variable domain, with the rest obtained from reference TRBV7-8 and TRBJ1-4, is as follows: GAGVSQSPRYKVAKRGQDVALRCDPISGHVSLFWYQQALGQGPEFLTYFQNEAQLDKSGLPSDRFFAERPEGSVSTLKIQRTQQEDSAVYLCASSLDRGRVEKLFFGSGTQLSVL.

The genes are TRBV11-2 and TRBJ2-7, with 10 bases identical to TRBD2. V was pared by 6 bases and J by 4 bases, with 9 bases of the junction left unmatched. The germline CDR1 and CDR2 sequences are SGHAT and FQNNGV. There are 15 residues in the CDR3. CDR3 sequence: CASSFLAGEVYEQYF. CDR3 bases: TGTGCCAGCAGTTTTCTAGCGGGAGAAGTGTACGAGCAGTACTTC.

This clonotype was detected ten times or more. The chain recombines TRBV7-2 with TRBJ2-7, with TRBD2 matching 9 bases. With 0 bases clipped from V and 3 bases from J, the junction kept 9 bases outside the gene matches. CDR3 length: 17 amino acids. In germline, CDR1 is SGHTA, CDR2 FQGNSA. This chain's CDR3 is CASSLAGSGRLSYEQYF. The DNA of the CDR3 is TGTGCCAGCAGCTTAGCGGGTAGCGGGAGATTGAGCTACGAGCAGTACTTC.

CDR3 protein: CASSPIRVAIETQYF. For the CDR3, the DNA is TGTGCCAGCAGCCCGATCAGGGTAGCAATAGAGACCCAGTACTTC. V gene TRBV7-9 combines with J gene TRBJ2-5; D possibly corresponds to TRBD1 (5 bases). The V gene's germline CDR1 is SEHNR and CDR2 FQNEAQ (reference sequence). This CDR3 region has 15 residues. Trimming shortened V by 5 bases and J by 4 bases, and 17 bases separated the two germline ends.

This clonotype has more than one count but fewer than ten. V and J are TRBV3-1 and TRBJ2-1, with D possibly TRBD1 on 6 matching bases. This CDR3 region has 15 residues. V lost 6 bases, J lost 5 bases, and 17 bases lay in between. Germline CDR1 LGHDT, CDR2 YNNKEL (reference sequence). In DNA, the CDR3 is TGTGCCAGCAGTCAATGGGACACTCTTAACAATGAGCAGTTCTTC. It yields the protein CASSQWDTLNNEQFF.

This sequence joins TRBV7-8 and TRBJ2-1; either TRBD1 or TRBD2 may fit D (5 bases each). V was clipped by 5 bases and J by 0 bases, with 11 bases between them. Germline V gives CDR1 SGHVS, CDR2 FQNEAQ. CDR3 size: 15 residues. The CDR3 nucleotides are TGTGCCAGCAGCGAACCCGGGACCTCCTACAATGAGCAGTTCTTC. This sequence encodes CASSEPGTSYNEQFF.

This clonotype showed up just a few times. The chain joins TRBV6-2 or TRBV6-3 to TRBJ2-2; 9 nucleotides align to TRBD2. Germline lookup yields CDR1 MNHEY and CDR2 SVGEGT. The CDR3 runs 17 residues. Losses at the gene ends were 7 bases for V and 4 bases for J; bases not matched to a gene: 13. The CDR3 loop reads CASTRTPGLASTGELFF. CDR3 sequence (DNA): TGTGCCAGCACCAGGACCCCGGGACTAGCTTCCACCGGGGAGCTGTTTTTT.

The chain is built from TRBV11-2 and TRBJ2-7; 10 bases are shared with TRBD1. Germline trimming cut 7 bases from V and 6 bases from J; bases unmatched to any gene: 9. This CDR3 is 14 amino acids long. The germline gives CDR1 SGHAT, CDR2 FQNNGV. The CDR3 coding sequence is TGTGCCAGCACCTACGGGACAGGGGTAGGCGAGCAGTACTTC. It is translated as CASTYGTGVGEQYF. Full variable domain (missing parts from reference TRBV11-2 and TRBJ2-7): EAGVAQSPRYKIIEKRQSVAFWCNPISGHATLYWYQQILGQGPKLLIQFQNNGVVDDSQLPKDRFSAERLKGVDSTLKIQPAKLEDSAVYLCASTYGTGVGEQYFGPGTRLTVT.

At least ten counts were recorded for this clonotype. V and J are TRBV12-3 or TRBV12-4 and TRBJ1-1; possibly TRBD1 for D (5 bases). The V and J ends lost 6 bases and 6 bases respectively, with 17 bases between them. This CDR3 is 14 amino acids long. CDR3 nucleotides: TGTGCCAGCAGGCGCTCTCCGGGGCAGGCTGAAGCTTTCTTT. This gives the protein CASRRSPGQAEAFF.

This clonotype has a handful of counts. V and J are TRBV7-2 and TRBJ2-1; the D call may be TRBD1 or TRBD2 (5 bases each). Germline lookup yields CDR1 SGHTA and CDR2 FQGNSA. CDR3 size: 16 residues. With 1 base removed from V and 4 bases from J, the gap between germline ends came to 14 bases. The CDR3 reads CASSLGTGRLYNEQFF. DNA of the CDR3: TGTGCCAGCAGCTTAGGAACGGGACGCCTATACAATGAGCAGTTCTTC. Full variable domain (rest looked up from reference TRBV7-2 and TRBJ2-1): GAGVSQSPSNKVTEKGKDVELRCDPISGHTALYWYRQSLGQGLEFLIYFQGNSAPDKSGLPSDRFSAERTGGSVSTLTIQRTQQEDSAVYLCASSLGTGRLYNEQFFGPGTRLTVL.

J is TRBJ1-5 and V is TRBV28; the D is unclear. Trimming shortened V by 0 bases and J by 1 base, and 7 bases separated the two germline ends. The CDR3 loop spans 15 amino acids. Germline CDR1 and CDR2: MDHEN and SYDVKM. CDR3: CASSLWSGSNQPQHF. CDR3 DNA sequence: TGTGCCAGCAGTTTATGGTCCGGGAGCAATCAGCCCCAGCATTTT. Variable domain in full (rest from reference TRBV28 and TRBJ1-5): DVKVTQSSRYLVKRTGEKVFLECVQDMDHENMFWYRQDPGLGLRLIYFSYDVKMKEKGDIPEGYSVSREKKERFSLILESASTNQTSMYLCASSLWSGSNQPQHFGDGTRLSIL.

There are a few counts of this clonotype. The CDR3 sequence: CSAGSRGLYGYTF. The CDR3 nucleotides read TGCAGCGCTGGCAGCCGGGGCCTTTATGGCTACACCTTC. The genes are TRBV29-1 and TRBJ1-2; D is perhaps TRBD1 (5 bases). Germline loops: CDR1 SQVTM, CDR2 ANQGSEA. This CDR3 comprises 13 residues. V lost 7 bases and J lost 5, with 17 bases in between.

This CDR3 reads CSARPTGNQPQHF. The CDR3 bases are TGCAGTGCTCGACCGACAGGGAATCAGCCCCAGCATTTT. V usage is TRBV20-1 and J usage is TRBJ1-5, with 7 positions matching TRBD1. The germline gives CDR1 DFQATT, CDR2 SNEGSKA (reference sequence). The CDR3 length is 13 residues. J gave up 4 bases and V 5 bases, and 5 bases lay outside the gene matches.